These 11 T cell receptor beta chains were sequenced from one sample in a study of T cell repertoires in cytomegalovirus infection (dated 2019 in TCRdb). What this sample's treatment or condition label stands for: in vitro stimulation with specific CMV peptide epitopes to enrich CMV-specific T cells. Sequencing took place on an Illumina HiSeq 1500. Clones were called with MiXCR by TCRdb after fastp trimmed the public reads at Q25, and only in-frame beta chains were retained. Under each unique CDR3 protein, matching rows form one entry showing the most common genes and DNA. This sample lists 200,000 to 250,000 distinct CDR3 sequences; around two fifths were detected once. The ten largest account for approximately 60% of the sample. The antigens for these receptors are not known. The starting material was CD8+ T cells from cultured PBMCs, obtained from culture after CMV antigen stimulation. These receptors originate from a human donor in good health (CMV status not recorded). Some clones in this sample may be carry-over from other donors' samples.

The gene calls are TRBV24-1 and TRBJ2-5; TRBD2 matches 12 bases. The CDR3 consists of 18 residues. The germline V gene encodes CDR1 KGHDR and CDR2 SFDVKD. The V gene end was trimmed by 3 bases and the J gene end by 2 bases; junction bases not matched to a gene: 9. The CDR3 sequence is CATSDRMTSGGLQETQYF. In DNA, the CDR3 is TGTGCCACCAGTGATCGTATGACTAGCGGGGGCTTACAAGAGACCCAGTACTTC.

The table lists this clonotype with a few counts. The chain employs TRBV7-6 and TRBJ2-7; 13 bases are a match to TRBD2. The V and J ends lost 5 bases and 0 bases, in that order; junction bases with no gene match: 4. Germline V CDR1 and CDR2: SGHVS, FNYEAQ. This CDR3 region has 16 residues. The chain's CDR3 is CASSAGTSGDSYEQYF. In nucleotides, the CDR3 is TGTGCCAGCAGCGCCGGGACTAGCGGGGACTCCTACGAGCAGTACTTC.

This chain joins TRBV9 and TRBJ2-3; D is unclear. Germline V gives CDR1 SGDLS, CDR2 YYNGEE. The CDR3 has 12 residues. V dropped 2 bases and J dropped 6 bases, with 7 bases sitting between them. This chain's CDR3 is CASSVAADTQYF. The CDR3 DNA follows: TGTGCCAGCAGCGTTGCTGCGGATACGCAGTATTTT.

This chain links TRBV29-1 with TRBJ1-2; D ambiguous. In germline, CDR1 is SQVTM, CDR2 ANQGSEA. The CDR3 is 11 residues long. V was cut by 1 base and J by 10 bases, with 10 bases left in between. CDR3 residues: CSVEVGLLYTF. CDR3 bases: TGCAGCGTTGAAGTCGGACTGCTCTACACCTTC.

The V and J genes are TRBV27 and TRBJ1-2; 7 bases match TRBD1. Germline CDR1 is MNHEY and CDR2 is SMNVEV (reference sequence). The V segment lost 0 bases and the J segment 11 bases; nucleotides outside the gene matches: 15. The CDR3 has 16 residues. The CDR3 reads CASSLSGRGYWWRYTF. The CDR3 nucleotides read TGTGCCAGCAGTTTATCAGGCAGGGGGTATTGGTGGAGGTACACCTTC.

The chain couples TRBV10-3 to TRBJ2-5; TRBD2 aligns across 12 bases. Unmatched junction bases numbered 7, after V lost 4 bases and J lost 4 bases. The CDR3 contains 16 residues. Germline CDR1 and CDR2: ENHRY and SYGVKD. The CDR3 nucleotides read TGTGCCATCAGTGGCCAGACTAGCGGGGGCCGAGAGACCCAGTACTTC. This sequence encodes CAISGQTSGGRETQYF.

The CDR3 loop is CASSSGTSGSLDTGELFF. The DNA for the CDR3 is TGTGCCAGCAGCTCTGGGACTAGCGGGAGTTTGGACACCGGGGAGCTGTTTTTT. The genes are TRBV7-3 and TRBJ2-2; 14 positions agree with TRBD2. The J segment lost 3 bases and the V segment lost 4 bases, leaving 7 bases of the junction unmatched. The germline V gene has CDR1 SGHTA and CDR2 FQGTGA. CDR3 size: 18 residues.

This clonotype was seen many times. CDR3 in DNA: TGCGCCAGCAGCCAAGACCAAGCGGGCGAACTGTTTTTT. Translation gives CASSQDQAGELFF. The V gene is TRBV4-1, the J gene TRBJ1-4, with D unresolved. The CDR3 totals 13 residues. V was cut by 0 bases and J by 12 bases, with 11 bases left in between. CDR1 MGHRA and CDR2 YSYEKL come from the germline V gene.

The chain uses TRBV7-2 and TRBJ1-1; 12 nucleotides agree with TRBD1. V was clipped by 2 bases and J by 3 bases; unmatched bases: 7. Germline values: CDR1 SGHTA, CDR2 FQGNSA. The CDR3 totals 17 residues. The CDR3 sequence is CASSLRDRGPKDTEAFF. The DNA of the CDR3 is TGTGCCAGCAGCTTACGGGACAGGGGGCCTAAGGACACTGAAGCTTTCTTT. The variable domain in full, with the rest retrieved from reference TRBV7-2 and TRBJ1-1, is GAGVSQSPSNKVTEKGKDVELRCDPISGHTALYWYRQSLGQGLEFLIYFQGNSAPDKSGLPSDRFSAERTGGSVSTLTIQRTQQEDSAVYLCASSLRDRGPKDTEAFFGQGTRLTVV.

Concerning this clonotype itself: A read error may account for a junction end that differs from germline. V is TRBV4-1 and J is TRBJ2-2, with 11 nucleotides matching TRBD1. CDR1 is MGHRA and CDR2 is YSYEKL in the germline V gene. This CDR3 region has 16 residues. This CDR3 is CASSHPGTGGSGVLFF. The CDR3 coding sequence is TGCGCCAGCAGCCACCCCGGGACAGGGGGTTCCGGGGTGCTGTTTTTT.

The chain couples TRBV4-1 to TRBJ2-4, with TRBD2 identical over 8 bases. Trimming removed 3 bases from V and 5 bases from J; junction bases left unmatched: 3. Germline-derived CDR1 and CDR2 are MGHRA and YSYEKL. CDR3 length: 14 residues. This CDR3 reads CASSHGTSENIQYF. In DNA, the CDR3 is TGCGCCAGCAGCCATGGGACTAGTGAAAACATTCAGTACTTC.